This T cell receptor beta chain was documented in a study of cytotoxic CD8 clonotypes in ibrutinib-treated CLL. Study-level background: Per sample, productive templates averaged 255,043 and productive rearrangements averaged 94,082. Notes on the study in general: Progressing and sustained-remission patients had different sampling times.

Trimming at V came to 2 bases and at J to 1 base, leaving 2 bases not matched to a gene. This CDR3 comprises 16 residues. Germline CDR1 is SEHNR and CDR2 is FQNEAQ (reference sequence). Profiling relied on immunoSEQ multiplex PCR, and the TCRdb table lists in-frame clones only, not all of them. This table holds about 160,000 clones, more than 80% found once. Concerning this clone: What it binds is not known.

V and J are TRBV7-9 and TRBJ2-3; 11 nucleotides line up with TRBD2. The clonotype comes from a human donor with chronic lymphocytic leukemia. The source material was PBMCs, sampled after 24 months of ibrutinib treatment. CDR3 region: CASSLRGLAGTDTQYF. The CDR3 coding sequence is TGTGCCAGCAGCTTAAGGGGACTAGCGGGCACAGATACGCAGTATTTT.